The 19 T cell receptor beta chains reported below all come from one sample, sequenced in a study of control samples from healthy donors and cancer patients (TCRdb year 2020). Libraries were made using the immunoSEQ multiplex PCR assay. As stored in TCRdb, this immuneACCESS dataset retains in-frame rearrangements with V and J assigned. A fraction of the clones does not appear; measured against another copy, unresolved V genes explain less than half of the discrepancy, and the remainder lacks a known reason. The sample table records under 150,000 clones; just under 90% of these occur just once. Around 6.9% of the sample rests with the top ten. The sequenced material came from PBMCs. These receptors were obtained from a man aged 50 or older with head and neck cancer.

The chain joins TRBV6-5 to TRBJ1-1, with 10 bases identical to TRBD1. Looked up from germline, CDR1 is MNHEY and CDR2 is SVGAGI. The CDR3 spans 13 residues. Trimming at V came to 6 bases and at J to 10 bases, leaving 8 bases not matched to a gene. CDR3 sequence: CASSSGTGEGAFF. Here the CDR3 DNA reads TGTGCCAGCAGCTCCGGGACAGGGGAGGGAGCTTTCTTT.

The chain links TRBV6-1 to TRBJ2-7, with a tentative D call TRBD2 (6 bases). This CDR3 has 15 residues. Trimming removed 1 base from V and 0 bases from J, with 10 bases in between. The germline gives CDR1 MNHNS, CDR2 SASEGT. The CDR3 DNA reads TGTGCCAGCAGTGAAGGGGCGGGAAGCTCCTACGAGCAGTACTTC. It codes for CASSEGAGSSYEQYF.

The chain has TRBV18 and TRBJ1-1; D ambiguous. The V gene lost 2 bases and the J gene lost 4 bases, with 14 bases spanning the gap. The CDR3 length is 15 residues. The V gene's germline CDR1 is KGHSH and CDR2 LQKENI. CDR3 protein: CASSPFPVMGTEAFF. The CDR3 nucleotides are TGTGCCAGCTCACCATTTCCAGTTATGGGCACTGAAGCTTTCTTT.

This CDR3 reads CASSSTGGGTGELFF. The CDR3, as DNA: TGTGCCAGCAGCTCGACAGGGGGAGGCACCGGGGAGCTGTTTTTT. The gene calls are TRBV6-5 and TRBJ2-2, with TRBD1 matching over 9 bases. V trimming: 6 bases; J trimming: 4 bases; junction bases outside the gene matches: 6. CDR3 size: 15 residues. Germline V gene data show CDR1 as MNHEY and CDR2 as SVGAGI.

In nucleotides, the CDR3 is TGTGCCAGCAGTCGACAGGGGGCCGTGGAGACCCAGTACTTC. Its protein is CASSRQGAVETQYF. V is TRBV27 and J is TRBJ2-5; 10 nucleotides align to TRBD1. Germline values: CDR1 MNHEY, CDR2 SMNVEV (reference sequence). This CDR3 is 14 amino acids long. Unmatched junction bases numbered 5, after V lost 5 bases and J lost 5 bases.

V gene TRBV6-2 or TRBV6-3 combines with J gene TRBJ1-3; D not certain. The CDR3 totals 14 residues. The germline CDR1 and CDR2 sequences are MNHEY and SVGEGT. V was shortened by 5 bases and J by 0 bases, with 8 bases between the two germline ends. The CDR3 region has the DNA TGTGCCAGCAGTGTGTTTCGCTCTGGAAACACCATATATTTT. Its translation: CASSVFRSGNTIYF.

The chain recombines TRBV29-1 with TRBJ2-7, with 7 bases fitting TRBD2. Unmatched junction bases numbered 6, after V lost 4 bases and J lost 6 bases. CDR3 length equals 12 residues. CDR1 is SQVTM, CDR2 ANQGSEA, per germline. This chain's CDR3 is CSVGAGEREQYF. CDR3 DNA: TGCAGCGTTGGGGCGGGAGAACGCGAGCAGTACTTC.

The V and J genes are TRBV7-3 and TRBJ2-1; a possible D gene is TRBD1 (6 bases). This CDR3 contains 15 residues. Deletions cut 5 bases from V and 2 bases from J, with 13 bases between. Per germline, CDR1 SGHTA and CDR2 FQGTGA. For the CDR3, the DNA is TGTGCCAGCAGCCCCCGAGGGGGTGCCTACAATGAGCAGTTCTTC. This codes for CASSPRGGAYNEQFF. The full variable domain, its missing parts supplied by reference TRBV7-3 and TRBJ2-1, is GAGVSQTPSNKVTEKGKYVELRCDPISGHTALYWYRQSLGQGPEFLIYFQGTGAADDSGLPNDRFFAVRPEGSVSTLKIQRTERGDSAVYLCASSPRGGAYNEQFFGPGTRLTVL.

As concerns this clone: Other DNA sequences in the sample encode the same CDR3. The CDR3: CASRVNTGELFF. Here the CDR3 DNA reads TGTGCCAGCAGGGTAAACACCGGGGAGCTGTTTTTT. This sequence joins TRBV28 and TRBJ2-2; no reliable D call. Germline assignment: CDR1 MDHEN and CDR2 SYDVKM. The CDR3 covers 12 residues. Trimming shortened V by 6 bases and J by 2 bases, and 4 bases separated the two germline ends.

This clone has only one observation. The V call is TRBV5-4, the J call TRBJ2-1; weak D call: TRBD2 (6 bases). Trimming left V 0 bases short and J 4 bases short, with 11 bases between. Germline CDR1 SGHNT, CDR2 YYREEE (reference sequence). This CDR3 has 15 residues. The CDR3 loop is CASSLVAGLYNEQFF. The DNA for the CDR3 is TGTGCCAGCAGCTTGGTGGCGGGGCTATACAATGAGCAGTTCTTC. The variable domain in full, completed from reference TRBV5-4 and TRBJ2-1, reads ETGVTQSPTHLIKTRGQQVTLRCSSQSGHNTVSWYQQALGQGPQFIFQYYREEENGRGNFPPRFSGLQFPNYSSELNVNALELDDSALYLCASSLVAGLYNEQFFGPGTRLTVL.

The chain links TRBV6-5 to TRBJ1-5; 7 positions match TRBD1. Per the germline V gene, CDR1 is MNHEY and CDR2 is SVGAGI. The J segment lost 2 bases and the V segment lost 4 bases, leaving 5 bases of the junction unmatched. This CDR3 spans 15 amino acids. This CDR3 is CASSLLGQGNQPQHF. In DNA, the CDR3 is TGTGCCAGCAGTTTGTTAGGACAGGGCAATCAGCCCCAGCATTTT.

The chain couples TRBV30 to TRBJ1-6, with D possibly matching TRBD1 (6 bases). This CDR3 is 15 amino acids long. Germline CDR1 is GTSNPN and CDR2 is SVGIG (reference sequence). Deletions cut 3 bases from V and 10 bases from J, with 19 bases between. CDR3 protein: CAWSSEGTRESPLHF. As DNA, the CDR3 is TGTGCCTGGAGCTCCGAGGGGACAAGGGAATCACCCCTCCACTTT.

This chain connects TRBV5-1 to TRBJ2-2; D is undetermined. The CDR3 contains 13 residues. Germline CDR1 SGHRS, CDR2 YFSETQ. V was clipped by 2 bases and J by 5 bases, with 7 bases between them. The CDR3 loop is CASSFDKTGELFF. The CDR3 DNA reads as TGCGCCAGCAGCTTCGACAAAACCGGGGAGCTGTTTTTT.

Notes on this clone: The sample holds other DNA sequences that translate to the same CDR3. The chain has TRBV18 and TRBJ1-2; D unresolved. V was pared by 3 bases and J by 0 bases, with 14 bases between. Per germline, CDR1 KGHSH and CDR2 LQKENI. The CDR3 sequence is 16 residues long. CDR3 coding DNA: TGTGCCAGCTCACCGGGCCGCCTTACAGCTAACTATGGCTACACCTTC. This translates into CASSPGRLTANYGYTF.

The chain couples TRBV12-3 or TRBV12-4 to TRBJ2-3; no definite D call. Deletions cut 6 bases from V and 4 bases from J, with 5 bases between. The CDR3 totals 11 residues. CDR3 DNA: TGTGCCAGCAGCCCCGCAGATACGCAGTATTTT. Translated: CASSPADTQYF.

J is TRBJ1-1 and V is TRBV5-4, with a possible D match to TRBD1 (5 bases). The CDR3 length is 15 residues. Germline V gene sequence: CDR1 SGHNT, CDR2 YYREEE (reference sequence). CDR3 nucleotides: TGTGTTTACTTGGGCAGGGAGTCCTGGGGCACTGAAGCTTTCTTT. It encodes CVYLGRESWGTEAFF.

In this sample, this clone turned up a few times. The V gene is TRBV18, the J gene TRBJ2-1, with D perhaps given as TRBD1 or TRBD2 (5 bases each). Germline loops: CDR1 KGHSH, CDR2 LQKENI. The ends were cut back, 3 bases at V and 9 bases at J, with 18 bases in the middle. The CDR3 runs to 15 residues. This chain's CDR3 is CASSPNPGRWGEQFF. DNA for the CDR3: TGTGCCAGCTCACCGAATCCGGGACGGTGGGGTGAGCAGTTCTTC.

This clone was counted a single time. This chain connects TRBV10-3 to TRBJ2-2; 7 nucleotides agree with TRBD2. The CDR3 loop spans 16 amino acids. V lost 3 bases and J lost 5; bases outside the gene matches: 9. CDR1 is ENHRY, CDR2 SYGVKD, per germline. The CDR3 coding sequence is TGTGCCATCAGTGACCACTCCGCGGGGGAGACCGGGGAGCTGTTTTTT. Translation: CAISDHSAGETGELFF.

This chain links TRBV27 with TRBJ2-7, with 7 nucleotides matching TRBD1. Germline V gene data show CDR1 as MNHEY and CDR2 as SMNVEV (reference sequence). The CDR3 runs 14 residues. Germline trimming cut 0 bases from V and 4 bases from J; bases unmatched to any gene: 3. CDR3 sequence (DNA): TGTGCCAGCAGTTTATCAGGGACAGATTACGAGCAGTACTTC. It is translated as CASSLSGTDYEQYF.